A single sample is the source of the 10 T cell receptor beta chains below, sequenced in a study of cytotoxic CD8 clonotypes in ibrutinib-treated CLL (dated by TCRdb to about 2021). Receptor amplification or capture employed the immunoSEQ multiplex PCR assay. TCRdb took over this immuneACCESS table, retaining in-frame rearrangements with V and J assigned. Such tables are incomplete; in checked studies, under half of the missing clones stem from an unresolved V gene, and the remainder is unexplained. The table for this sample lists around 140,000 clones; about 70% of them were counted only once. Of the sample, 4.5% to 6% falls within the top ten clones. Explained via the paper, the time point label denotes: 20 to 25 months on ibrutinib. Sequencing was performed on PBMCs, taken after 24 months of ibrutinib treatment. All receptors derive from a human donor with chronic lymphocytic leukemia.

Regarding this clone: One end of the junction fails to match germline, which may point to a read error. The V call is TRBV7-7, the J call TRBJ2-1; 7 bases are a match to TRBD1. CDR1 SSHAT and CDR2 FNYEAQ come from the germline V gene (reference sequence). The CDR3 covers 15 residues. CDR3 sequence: CASSLGGRYSNEQFF. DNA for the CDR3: TGTGCTAGCAGCTTAGGGGGCAGATACTCCAATGAGCAGTTCTTC.

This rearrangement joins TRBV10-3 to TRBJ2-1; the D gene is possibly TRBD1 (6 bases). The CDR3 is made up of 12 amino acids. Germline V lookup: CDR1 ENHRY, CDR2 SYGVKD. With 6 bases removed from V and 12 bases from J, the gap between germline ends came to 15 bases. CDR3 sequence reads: CAISNRAEVQFF. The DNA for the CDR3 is TGTGCCATCAGCAACAGGGCGGAGGTGCAGTTCTTC.

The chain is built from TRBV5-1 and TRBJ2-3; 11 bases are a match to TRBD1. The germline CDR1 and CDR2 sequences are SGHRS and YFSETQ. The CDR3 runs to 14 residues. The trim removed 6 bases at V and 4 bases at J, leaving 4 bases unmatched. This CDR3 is CASKDRGLSDTQYF. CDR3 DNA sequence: TGCGCCAGCAAGGACAGGGGGCTGTCAGATACGCAGTATTTT. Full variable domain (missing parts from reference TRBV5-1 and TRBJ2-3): KAGVTQTPRYLIKTRGQQVTLSCSPISGHRSVSWYQQTPGQGLQFLFEYFSETQRNKGNFPGRFSGRQFSNSRSEMNVSTLELGDSALYLCASKDRGLSDTQYFGPGTRLTVL.

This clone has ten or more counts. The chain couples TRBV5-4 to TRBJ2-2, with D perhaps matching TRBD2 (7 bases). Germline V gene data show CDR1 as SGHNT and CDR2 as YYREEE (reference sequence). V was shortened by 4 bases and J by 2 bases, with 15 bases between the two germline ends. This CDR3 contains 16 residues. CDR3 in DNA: TGTGCCAGCAGCCCTGGGGGGGCACTTAACACCGGGGAGCTGTTTTTT. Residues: CASSPGGALNTGELFF.

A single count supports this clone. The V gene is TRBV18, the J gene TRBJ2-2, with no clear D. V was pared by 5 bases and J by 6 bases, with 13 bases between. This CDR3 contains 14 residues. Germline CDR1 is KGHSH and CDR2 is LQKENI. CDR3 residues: CASSSRAGAGELFF. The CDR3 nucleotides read TGTGCCAGCTCAAGCAGAGCAGGAGCCGGGGAGCTGTTTTTT. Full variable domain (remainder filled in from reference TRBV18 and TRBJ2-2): NAGVMQNPRHLVRRRGQEARLRCSPMKGHSHVYWYRQLPEEGLKFMVYLQKENIIDESGMPKERFSAEFPKEGPSILRIQQVVRGDSAAYFCASSSRAGAGELFFGEGSRLTVL.

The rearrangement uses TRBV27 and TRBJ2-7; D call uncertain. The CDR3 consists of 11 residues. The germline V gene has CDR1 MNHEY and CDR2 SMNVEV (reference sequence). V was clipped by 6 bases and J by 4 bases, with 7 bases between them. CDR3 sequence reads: CASRTRYEQYF. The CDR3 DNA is TGTGCCAGCAGAACCCGGTACGAGCAGTACTTC.

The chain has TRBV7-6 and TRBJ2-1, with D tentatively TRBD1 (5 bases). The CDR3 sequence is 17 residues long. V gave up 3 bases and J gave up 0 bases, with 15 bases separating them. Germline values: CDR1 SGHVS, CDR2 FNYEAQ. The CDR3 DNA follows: TGTGCCAGCAGCTTGGACACCCCCTCAAGCTCCTACAATGAGCAGTTCTTC. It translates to CASSLDTPSSSYNEQFF. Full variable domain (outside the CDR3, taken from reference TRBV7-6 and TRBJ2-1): GAGVSQSPRYKVTKRGQDVALRCDPISGHVSLYWYRQALGQGPEFLTYFNYEAQQDKSGLPNDRFSAERPEGSISTLTIQRTEQRDSAMYRCASSLDTPSSSYNEQFFGPGTRLTVL.

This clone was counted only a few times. The CDR3 loop is CASTDKTGAGQPQHF. CDR3 nucleotides: TGTGCCAGCACCGATAAGACAGGGGCCGGTCAGCCCCAGCATTTT. V gene TRBV6-6 combines with J gene TRBJ1-5; 8 bases align to TRBD1. The length of the CDR3 is 15 residues. Germline values: CDR1 MNHNY, CDR2 SVGAGI (reference sequence). V shed 7 bases, J shed 6 bases, and the junction held 11 bases outside the gene matches.

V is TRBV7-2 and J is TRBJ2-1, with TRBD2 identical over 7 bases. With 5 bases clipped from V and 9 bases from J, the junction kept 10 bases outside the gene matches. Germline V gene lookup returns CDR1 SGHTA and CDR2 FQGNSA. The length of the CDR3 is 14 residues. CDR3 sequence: CASSPRDRGGEQFF. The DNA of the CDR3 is TGTGCCAGCAGCCCCCGGGACCGCGGGGGTGAGCAGTTCTTC.

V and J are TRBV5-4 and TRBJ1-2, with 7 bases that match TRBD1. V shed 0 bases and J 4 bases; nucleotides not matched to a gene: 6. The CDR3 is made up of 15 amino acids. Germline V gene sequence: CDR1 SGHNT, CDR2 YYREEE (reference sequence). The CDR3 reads CASSLEGAVFYGYTF. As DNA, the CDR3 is TGTGCCAGCAGCTTGGAGGGGGCAGTGTTCTATGGCTACACCTTC.